Shown below are 18 T cell receptor beta chains from a single sample sequenced in a study of cytomegalovirus exposure and HLA in healthy donors. The PCR had 60 Vbeta and 13 Jbeta primers. Using immunoSEQ multiplex PCR, the repertoire was profiled, and TCRdb retains in-frame clones only, with some absent. Here the sample spans around 130,000 clones, more than 60% being singletons. The sequenced sample consisted of PBMCs. These receptors came from a woman between 35 and 50 years old in good health and CMV-seropositive.

V and J are TRBV9 and TRBJ2-5, with a tentative D call TRBD2 (6 bases). Germline loops: CDR1 SGDLS, CDR2 YYNGEE. Trimming pared 0 bases from V and 3 bases from J, leaving 12 bases between. This CDR3 is 15 amino acids long. CDR3 region: CASSVVGSGKETQYF. The CDR3 DNA reads TGTGCCAGCAGCGTAGTGGGTAGCGGTAAAGAGACCCAGTACTTC.

This chain joins TRBV28 and TRBJ1-5; tentative D call: TRBD1 (6 bases). Deletions cut 3 bases from V and 6 bases from J, with 21 bases between. The germline CDR1 and CDR2 sequences are MDHEN and SYDVKM. The length of the CDR3 is 17 residues. CDR3 in amino acids: CASSFQRRGAVSQPQHF. DNA for the CDR3: TGTGCCAGCAGTTTCCAGCGGCGGGGGGCGGTAAGTCAGCCCCAGCATTTT.

The J gene is TRBJ2-2, the V gene TRBV28, with D possibly matching TRBD2 (6 bases). The V gene lost 2 bases and the J gene lost 4 bases, with 14 bases spanning the gap. CDR1 and CDR2 (germline): MDHEN, SYDVKM. The CDR3 is made up of 16 amino acids. The chain's CDR3 is CASSLAPSVVTGELFF. The CDR3 DNA reads TGTGCCAGCAGTTTAGCTCCTAGCGTGGTCACCGGGGAGCTGTTTTTT.

Only a few counts were recorded for this clone. The chain has TRBV10-3 and TRBJ2-3; tentative D call: TRBD2 (6 bases). V dropped 4 bases and J dropped 1 base, with 12 bases sitting between them. Germline CDR1 and CDR2: ENHRY and SYGVKD. The CDR3 runs 15 residues. In nucleotides, the CDR3 is TGTGCCATCAGTGCCGTGGGGGGAGGCACAGATACGCAGTATTTT. It codes for CAISAVGGGTDTQYF.

The chain employs TRBV9 and TRBJ2-7; D not certain. V lost 1 base and J 0 bases, leaving 5 bases between the germline ends. The CDR3 length is 13 residues. The V gene's germline CDR1 is SGDLS and CDR2 YYNGEE. CDR3 in amino acids: CASSVTDSYEQYF. The DNA of the CDR3 is TGTGCCAGCAGCGTAACTGACTCCTACGAGCAGTACTTC.

The V call is TRBV2, the J call TRBJ1-5; D remains ambiguous. From germline, CDR1 is SNHLY and CDR2 FYNNEI. The CDR3 totals 15 residues. Trimming stripped 2 bases from V and 0 bases from J, with 8 bases between. The CDR3 DNA reads TGTGCCAGCAGTGAAAGGAGAACTAGCAATCAGCCCCAGCATTTT. Protein product: CASSERRTSNQPQHF.

The chain has TRBV15 and TRBJ2-3; 7 nucleotides agree with TRBD2. The ends lost 1 base at V and 5 bases at J; junction bases unmatched: 0. The CDR3 has 13 residues. CDR1 and CDR2 from the germline V gene are LNHNV and YYDKDF (reference sequence). The CDR3 loop reads CATSRGGGDTQYF. The CDR3 DNA sequence: TGTGCCACCAGCAGAGGGGGGGGAGATACGCAGTATTTT.

V usage is TRBV6-1 and J usage is TRBJ1-2; no definite D call. Trimming left V 4 bases short and J 0 bases short, with 6 bases between. This CDR3 contains 13 residues. Germline-derived CDR1 and CDR2 are MNHNS and SASEGT. CDR3 sequence (DNA): TGTGCCAGCAGTGGTTCAGCTAACTATGGCTACACCTTC. It yields the protein CASSGSANYGYTF.

V usage is TRBV30 and J usage is TRBJ2-5, with D perhaps TRBD1 (5 bases). The CDR3 has 11 residues. CDR1 and CDR2 (germline): GTSNPN, SVGIG (reference sequence). Trimming removed 0 bases from V and 10 bases from J, with 9 bases in between. CDR3 sequence (DNA): TGTGCCTGGAGTGTCCAGCAGGGCCAGTACTTC. Its protein is CAWSVQQGQYF.

This clone was recorded only once. The chain links TRBV7-9 to TRBJ1-5, with TRBD1 as a possible D gene (5 bases). The germline V and J ends were trimmed by 1 base and 6 bases, with 10 bases remaining between them. CDR1 and CDR2 from the germline V gene are SEHNR and FQNEAQ (reference sequence). There are 14 residues in the CDR3. The CDR3 DNA sequence: TGTGCCAGCAGCTTAGAAGGGGCACGTCAGCCCCAGCATTTT. It encodes CASSLEGARQPQHF. The full variable domain, completed using reference TRBV7-9 and TRBJ1-5, is DTGVSQNPRHKITKRGQNVTFRCDPISEHNRLYWYRQTLGQGPEFLTYFQNEAQLEKSRLLSDRFSAERPKGSFSTLEIQRTEQGDSAMYLCASSLEGARQPQHFGDGTRLSIL.

J is TRBJ1-2 and V is TRBV10-3; no clear D gene. This CDR3 comprises 15 residues. Germline values: CDR1 ENHRY, CDR2 SYGVKD. V dropped 3 bases and J dropped 4 bases, with 15 bases sitting between them. Written as DNA, the CDR3 is TGTGCCATCAGTGAAGGTAGCCCGCCGTCCTATGGCTACACCTTC. It yields the protein CAISEGSPPSYGYTF.

In this sample, this clone turned up a few times. The genes are TRBV5-4 and TRBJ1-2, with D possibly TRBD1 on 5 matching bases. CDR1 and CDR2 from the germline V gene are SGHNT and YYREEE (reference sequence). Trimming cost V 0 bases and J 4 bases, with 13 bases left between them. This CDR3 is 15 amino acids long. The CDR3 loop is CASSLGGPAGYGYTF. CDR3 in DNA: TGTGCCAGCAGCTTGGGGGGCCCCGCCGGCTATGGCTACACCTTC.

The chain carries TRBV30 and TRBJ2-6, with 10 bases that match TRBD1. The germline V gene has CDR1 GTSNPN and CDR2 SVGIG (reference sequence). The CDR3 is 19 residues long. Losses at the gene ends were 3 bases for V and 4 bases for J; bases not matched to a gene: 15. The CDR3 spells CAWSSFGTGASQGANVLTF. The CDR3 DNA reads as TGTGCCTGGAGCTCCTTCGGGACAGGGGCCTCACAGGGGGCCAACGTCCTGACTTTC.

The chain uses TRBV4-1 and TRBJ2-2, with 7 bases identical to TRBD2. The junction had 8 bases not matched to a gene; V was cut back by 4 bases and J by 0 bases. Germline CDR1 and CDR2: MGHRA and YSYEKL. The CDR3 has 17 residues. The CDR3 spells CASSLGLREANTGELFF. DNA for the CDR3: TGCGCCAGCAGCCTCGGTCTTCGGGAGGCGAACACCGGGGAGCTGTTTTTT.

The chain employs TRBV27 and TRBJ2-5; 8 bases match TRBD2. This CDR3 spans 16 amino acids. With 3 bases clipped from V and 7 bases from J, the junction kept 13 bases outside the gene matches. Germline V gene lookup returns CDR1 MNHEY and CDR2 SMNVEV (reference sequence). The CDR3 DNA reads TGTGCCAGCAGTTTCGATAGCGGGACTTCAATAAGGACCCAGTACTTC. Protein sequence: CASSFDSGTSIRTQYF.

The rearrangement uses TRBV4-2 and TRBJ2-1; weak D call: TRBD2 (6 bases). This CDR3 is built from 16 residues. The germline V and J ends were trimmed by 0 bases and 5 bases, with 14 bases remaining between them. In germline, CDR1 is LGHNA, CDR2 YNFKEQ. CDR3 amino acids: CASSQESPSDNNEQFF. The CDR3 DNA sequence: TGTGCCAGCAGCCAAGAAAGCCCTAGCGATAACAATGAGCAGTTCTTC.

The CDR3 loop is CASSPIQGRGGYTF. The CDR3 bases are TGTGCCAGCAGCCCTATACAGGGGCGGGGTGGCTACACCTTC. The chain links TRBV27 to TRBJ1-2; 7 bases line up with TRBD1. CDR3 length: 14 residues. Per germline, CDR1 MNHEY and CDR2 SMNVEV (reference sequence). Trimming at V came to 6 bases and at J to 7 bases, leaving 11 bases not matched to a gene.

This clone was picked up a small number of times. The chain couples TRBV18 to TRBJ1-1, with 11 positions matching TRBD1. Per germline, CDR1 KGHSH and CDR2 LQKENI. The CDR3 is made up of 17 amino acids. J gave up 1 base and V 2 bases, and 6 bases lay outside the gene matches. The CDR3 DNA reads as TGTGCCAGCTCACCATCGGACAGGGGGCTGGGGAACACTGAAGCTTTCTTT. It yields the protein CASSPSDRGLGNTEAFF.